The rows below give T cell receptor beta chains drawn from one sample of a study of OX40 agonist ivuxolimab in advanced cancers. The method was immunoSEQ multiplex PCR; TCRdb's version includes in-frame clones alone and lacks a portion of them. The data show 30,000 to 40,000 clones, with nearly 85% seen just once and 23% held by the top ten. Sequenced material: CD4+ or CD8+ T cells sorted from blood, taken in a trial of the OX40 agonist ivuxolimab. All receptors come from an adult with an advanced solid tumor such as melanoma, head and neck, liver or kidney cancer. CDR3s include the opening cysteine and the closing phenylalanine or tryptophan. The D gene is left open where the match is weak. The size of a clone is reported for some rows only, either as once, few or many, or as a class for expanded clones.

size,D,J,V,CDR3,DNA
-,-,TRBJ1-1,TRBV29-1,CSVEVWSTEAFF,TGCAGCGTTGAAGTTTGGAGCACTGAAGCTTTCTTT
-,-,TRBJ1-1,TRBV7-9,CASSDTNSKNTEAFF,TGTGCCAGCAGCGATACAAATTCAAAGAACACTGAAGCTTTCTTT
-,-,TRBJ1-4,TRBV27,CASSLSRDEKLFF,TGTGCCAGCAGTTTAAGTCGGGACGAAAAACTGTTTTTT
-,-,TRBJ1-2,TRBV6-1,CASTFLPGAQNGYTF,TGTGCCAGCACGTTTCTGCCGGGAGCCCAAAATGGCTACACCTTC
-,-,TRBJ2-7,TRBV29-1,CSVVADEQYF,TGCAGCGTTGTCGCTGACGAGCAGTACTTC
-,-,TRBJ1-1,TRBV5-1,CASSLAGGGTEAFF,TGCGCCAGCAGCTTGGCGGGTGGGGGCACTGAAGCTTTCTTT
-,-,TRBJ2-7,TRBV25-1,CASSELGRYEQYF,TGTGCCAGCAGTGAATTGGGTAGATACGAGCAGTACTTC
-,-,TRBJ1-1,TRBV5-4,CASSLLEGKSEAFF,TGTGCCAGCAGCTTGTTGGAGGGAAAGTCCGAAGCTTTCTTT
-,TRBD1,TRBJ2-1,TRBV27,CASSLSSWGPQGEQFF,TGTGCCAGCAGTTTATCGTCCTGGGGACCACAGGGGGAGCAGTTCTTC
once,-,TRBJ1-2,TRBV4-1,CASSQEKGVYGYTF,TGCGCCAGCAGCCAAGAGAAGGGGGTCTATGGCTACACCTTC
few,-,TRBJ2-7,TRBV6-6,CASSYSTDSYEQYF,TGTGCCAGCAGTTACTCGACGGATTCCTACGAGCAGTACTTC
-,-,TRBJ2-7,TRBV4-1,CASSQGSSTYEQYF,TGCGCCAGCAGCCAAGGATCCAGTACCTACGAGCAGTACTTC
once,-,TRBJ2-5,TRBV6-4,CAPSGTQYF,TGTGCCCCGTCAGGGACCCAGTACTTC
once,TRBD1,TRBJ2-7,TRBV28,CASSSQGAEHEQYF,TGTGCCAGCAGTTCACAGGGGGCAGAGCACGAGCAGTACTTC